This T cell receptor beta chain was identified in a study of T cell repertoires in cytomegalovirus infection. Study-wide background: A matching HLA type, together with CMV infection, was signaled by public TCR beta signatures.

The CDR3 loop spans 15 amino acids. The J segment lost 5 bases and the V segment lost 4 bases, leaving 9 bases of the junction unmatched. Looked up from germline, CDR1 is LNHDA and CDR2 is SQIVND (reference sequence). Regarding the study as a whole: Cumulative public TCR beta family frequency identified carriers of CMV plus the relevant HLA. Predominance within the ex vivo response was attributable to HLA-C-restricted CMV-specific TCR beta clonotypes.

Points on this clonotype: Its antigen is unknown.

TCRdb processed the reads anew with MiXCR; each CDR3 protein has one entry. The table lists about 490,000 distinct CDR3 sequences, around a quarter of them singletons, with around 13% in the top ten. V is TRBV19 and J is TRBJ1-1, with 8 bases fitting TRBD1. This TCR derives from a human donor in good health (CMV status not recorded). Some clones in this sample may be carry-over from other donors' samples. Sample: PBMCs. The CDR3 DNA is TGTGCCAGTAGTAGACTAGGACAGGGACGGACTGAAGCTTTCTTT. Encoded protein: CASSRLGQGRTEAFF. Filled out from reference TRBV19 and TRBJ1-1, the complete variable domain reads DGGITQSPKYLFRKEGQNVTLSCEQNLNHDAMYWYRQDPGQGLRLIYYSQIVNDFQKGDIAEGYSVSREKKESFPLTVTSAQKNPTAFYLCASSRLGQGRTEAFFGQGTRLTVV.